This note documents a single TCR beta chain sequence. What it recognizes is unknown. This entry belongs to a study of T cell repertoires in cytomegalovirus infection. About the research overall: Researchers turned to recently identified HLA-C-restricted CMV epitopes as well as well-studied HLA-B-restricted ones. Study-level points and caveats: HLA-C-restricted, CMV-specific TCR beta clonotypes were dominant ex vivo. Accumulated public TCR beta family frequency recognized individuals carrying CMV together with the relevant HLA.

The CDR3 is 17 residues long. Germline lookup yields CDR1 MNHNS and CDR2 SASEGT. Trimming took off 6 bases at V and 4 bases at J, with 25 bases between the two ends. MiXCR was run by TCRdb on the reads, yielding one entry per CDR3 protein. Among approximately 310,000 distinct CDR3 sequences listed, 20% to 25% were seen once. Material: cultured PBMCs, obtained from culture after CMV antigen stimulation. The chain has TRBV6-1 and TRBJ2-7, with D maybe TRBD1 (5 bases). This TCR was sampled from a human donor in good health (CMV status not recorded). Some clones in this sample may be carry-over from other donors' samples. The CDR3 region is CASRKGIVTPVKYEQYF. The CDR3 coding sequence is TGTGCCAGCAGGAAGGGGATAGTGACTCCGGTGAAGTACGAGCAGTACTTC.